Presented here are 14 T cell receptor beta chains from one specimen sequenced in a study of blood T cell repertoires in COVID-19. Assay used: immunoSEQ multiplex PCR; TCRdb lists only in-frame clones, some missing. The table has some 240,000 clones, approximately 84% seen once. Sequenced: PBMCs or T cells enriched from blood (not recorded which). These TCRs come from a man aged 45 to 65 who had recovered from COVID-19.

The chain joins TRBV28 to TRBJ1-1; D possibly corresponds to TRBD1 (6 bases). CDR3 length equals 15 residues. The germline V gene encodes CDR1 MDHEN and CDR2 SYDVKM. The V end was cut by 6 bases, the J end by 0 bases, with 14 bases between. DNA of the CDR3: TGTGCCAGCAGGTCCGGACAGTTCATGAACACTGAAGCTTTCTTT. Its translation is CASRSGQFMNTEAFF.

The CDR3 DNA reads as TGTGCCAGCAGTGAAGCGCGTAGGACTAGCGGGGTCGACAATGAGCAGTTCTTC. Its protein product is CASSEARRTSGVDNEQFF. V is TRBV6-1 and J is TRBJ2-1, with 12 bases fitting TRBD2. Losses at the gene ends were 0 bases for V and 5 bases for J; bases not matched to a gene: 8. The CDR3 sequence is 18 residues long. Germline V CDR1 and CDR2: MNHNS, SASEGT.

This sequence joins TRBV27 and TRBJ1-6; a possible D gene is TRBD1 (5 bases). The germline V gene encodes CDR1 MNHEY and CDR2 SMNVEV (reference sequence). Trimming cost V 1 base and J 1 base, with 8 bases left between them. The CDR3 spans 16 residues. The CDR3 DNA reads TGTGCCAGCAGTTTATTCGGGGGATCCTATAATTCACCCCTCCACTTT. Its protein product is CASSLFGGSYNSPLHF.

This CDR3 is CASSPLRGSDEQFF. CDR3 nucleotide sequence: TGTGCCAGCTCACCTCTTAGGGGGAGCGATGAGCAGTTCTTC. This chain uses TRBV18 with TRBJ2-1; tentative D call: TRBD1 (6 bases). This CDR3 spans 14 amino acids. Germline V gene sequence: CDR1 KGHSH, CDR2 LQKENI. Trimming took 3 bases from V and 8 from J, leaving 14 bases between them.

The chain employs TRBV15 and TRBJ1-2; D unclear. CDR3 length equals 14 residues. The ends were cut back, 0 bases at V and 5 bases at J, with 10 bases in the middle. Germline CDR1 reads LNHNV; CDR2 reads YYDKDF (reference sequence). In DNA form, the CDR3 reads TGTGCCACCAGCAGAGACAGGATGGTTTATGGCTACACCTTC. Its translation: CATSRDRMVYGYTF.

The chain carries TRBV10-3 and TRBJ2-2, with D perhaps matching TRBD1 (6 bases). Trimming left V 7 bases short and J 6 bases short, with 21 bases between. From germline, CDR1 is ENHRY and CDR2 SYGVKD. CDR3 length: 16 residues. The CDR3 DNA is TGTGCCATCACCGGCCGACAGGAGCCTGTGTCCGGGGAGCTGTTTTTT. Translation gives CAITGRQEPVSGELFF.

DNA of the CDR3: TGTGCCACCAGCAGAGATACAGGGGGGTACTACGAGCAGTACTTC. Translation gives CATSRDTGGYYEQYF. This rearrangement joins TRBV15 to TRBJ2-7; 8 bases match TRBD1. Germline V CDR1 and CDR2: LNHNV, YYDKDF (reference sequence). V trimming: 0 bases; J trimming: 3 bases; junction bases outside the gene matches: 4. The CDR3 spans 15 residues.

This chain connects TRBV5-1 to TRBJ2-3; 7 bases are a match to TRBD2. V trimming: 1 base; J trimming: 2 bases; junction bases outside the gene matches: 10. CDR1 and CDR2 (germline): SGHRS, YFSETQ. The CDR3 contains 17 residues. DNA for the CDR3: TGCGCCAGCAGCTTGCGGTTGTCGAGCGGGACCACAGATACGCAGTATTTT. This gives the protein CASSLRLSSGTTDTQYF.

The CDR3 region has the DNA TGCGCCAGCAGCCAAGATCCGGGGGGCTCCTACAATGAGCAGTTCTTC. Translated: CASSQDPGGSYNEQFF. The chain has TRBV4-1 and TRBJ2-1; 7 bases are a match to TRBD2. The CDR3 length is 16 residues. Trimming cost V 0 bases and J 0 bases; bases outside gene matches: 2. CDR1 MGHRA and CDR2 YSYEKL come from the germline V gene.

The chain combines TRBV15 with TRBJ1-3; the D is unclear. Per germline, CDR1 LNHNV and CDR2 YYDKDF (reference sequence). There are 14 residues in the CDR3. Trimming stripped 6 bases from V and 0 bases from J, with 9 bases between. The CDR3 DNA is TGTGCCACCAGTATACGAGGCTCTGGAAACACCATATATTTT. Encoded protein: CATSIRGSGNTIYF.

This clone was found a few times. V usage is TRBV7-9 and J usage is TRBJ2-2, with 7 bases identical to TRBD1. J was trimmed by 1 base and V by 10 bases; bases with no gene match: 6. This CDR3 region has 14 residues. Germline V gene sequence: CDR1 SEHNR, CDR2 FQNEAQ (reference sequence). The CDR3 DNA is TGTGCCACCGGGACAGTCGTGAACACCGGGGAGCTGTTTTTT. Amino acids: CATGTVVNTGELFF.

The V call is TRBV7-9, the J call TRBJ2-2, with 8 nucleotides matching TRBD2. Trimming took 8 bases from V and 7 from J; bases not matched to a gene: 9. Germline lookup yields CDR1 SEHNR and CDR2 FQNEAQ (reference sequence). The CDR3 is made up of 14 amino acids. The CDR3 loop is CASRGAGGHGELFF. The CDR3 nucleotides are TGTGCCAGCCGTGGGGCGGGGGGCCACGGGGAGCTGTTTTTT.

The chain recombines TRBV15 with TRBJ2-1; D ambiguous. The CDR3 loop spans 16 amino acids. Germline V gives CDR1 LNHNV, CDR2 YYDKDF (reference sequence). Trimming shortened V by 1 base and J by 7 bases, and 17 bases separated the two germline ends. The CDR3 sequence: CATSRGPGSGSNEQFF. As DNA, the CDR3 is TGTGCCACCAGCAGAGGCCCGGGTTCGGGTTCAAATGAGCAGTTCTTC.

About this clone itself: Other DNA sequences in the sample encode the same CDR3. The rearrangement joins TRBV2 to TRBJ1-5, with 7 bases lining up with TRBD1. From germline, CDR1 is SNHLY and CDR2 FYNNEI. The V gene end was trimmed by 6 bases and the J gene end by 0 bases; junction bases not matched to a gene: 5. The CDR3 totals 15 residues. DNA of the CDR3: TGTGCCAGCAGGGGACAGACGTATAGCAATCAGCCCCAGCATTTT. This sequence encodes CASRGQTYSNQPQHF.